This passage covers 18 T cell receptor beta chains from one sample sequenced in a study of CD4+ T cells in melanoma. The data were produced by immunoSEQ multiplex PCR, yet TCRdb's version contains in-frame clones alone and is incomplete. This table holds about 21,000 clones, over 75% found once. Sequenced sample: cells from a culture (not recorded whether cultured in vitro). The receptors shown here come from a human donor with melanoma.

The rearrangement joins TRBV7-2 to TRBJ1-5; D possibly corresponds to TRBD1 (5 bases). CDR3 length: 15 amino acids. The V end was cut by 5 bases, the J end by 1 base, with 12 bases between. Germline V gene data show CDR1 as SGHTA and CDR2 as FQGNSA. The CDR3: CASSRAGLSNQPQHF. CDR3 bases: TGTGCCAGCAGCCGCGCAGGGCTGAGCAATCAGCCCCAGCATTTT. The complete variable domain, with remaining parts taken from reference TRBV7-2 and TRBJ1-5, reads GAGVSQSPSNKVTEKGKDVELRCDPISGHTALYWYRQSLGQGLEFLIYFQGNSAPDKSGLPSDRFSAERTGGSVSTLTIQRTQQEDSAVYLCASSRAGLSNQPQHFGDGTRLSIL.

This rearrangement joins TRBV5-6 to TRBJ1-3; D remains unclear. V was clipped by 1 base and J by 0 bases, with 11 bases between them. The germline gives CDR1 SGHDT, CDR2 YYEEEE. The CDR3 contains 16 residues. The chain's CDR3 is CASSLYSSASGNTIYF. The DNA of the CDR3 is TGTGCCAGCAGCTTGTACAGCTCGGCCTCTGGAAACACCATATATTTT.

The V and J genes are TRBV11-2 and TRBJ1-3; perhaps TRBD1 as D (5 bases). V was shortened by 1 base and J by 0 bases, with 10 bases between the two germline ends. Germline CDR1 and CDR2: SGHAT and FQNNGV. CDR3 size: 16 residues. CDR3 loop: CASSLVGRISGNTIYF. CDR3 DNA sequence: TGTGCCAGCAGCTTAGTGGGACGAATCTCTGGAAACACCATATATTTT.

The chain carries TRBV18 and TRBJ1-6, with D unresolved. Trimming cost V 4 bases and J 4 bases, with 8 bases left between them. Germline V gene data show CDR1 as KGHSH and CDR2 as LQKENI. The CDR3 totals 14 residues. The CDR3 here is CASSQGDYNSPLHF. CDR3 in DNA: TGTGCCAGCTCACAGGGAGATTATAATTCACCCCTCCACTTT.

The chain joins TRBV19 to TRBJ1-4, with D hard to call. This CDR3 is 16 amino acids long. V was shortened by 10 bases and J by 0 bases, with 18 bases between the two germline ends. Germline V gene data show CDR1 as LNHDA and CDR2 as SQIVND (reference sequence). CDR3 sequence: CATFDSARATNEKLFF. The CDR3 coding sequence is TGTGCCACATTCGACTCAGCACGAGCAACTAATGAAAAACTGTTTTTT.

This clone was seen just once. This chain connects TRBV12-2 to TRBJ1-2. TRBV12-2 is classified as a pseudogene. This CDR3 is built from 12 residues. For the CDR3, the DNA is TGTGCAAGTCGCTCCTTGAGAGGGGAGTTTACCTTC. It codes for CASRSLRGEFTF.

The V call is TRBV27, the J call TRBJ1-3, with D unresolved. CDR1 is MNHEY, CDR2 SMNVEV, per germline (reference sequence). Trimming cost V 3 bases and J 4 bases, with 7 bases left between them. CDR3 length: 13 amino acids. CDR3 region: CASSLYRGNTIYF. CDR3 nucleotides: TGTGCCAGCAGTTTGTACCGGGGAAACACCATATATTTT.

The rearrangement links TRBV9 to TRBJ1-2; 9 nucleotides agree with TRBD1. V was pared by 3 bases and J by 4 bases, with 7 bases of the junction left unmatched. The CDR3 covers 15 residues. Germline lookup yields CDR1 SGDLS and CDR2 YYNGEE. Here the CDR3 reads CASSEGQGIGYGYTF. The CDR3 coding sequence is TGTGCCAGCAGCGAGGGACAGGGAATAGGCTATGGCTACACCTTC.

The chain combines TRBV9 with TRBJ2-5, with D hard to call. V was clipped by 6 bases and J by 1 base, with 13 bases between them. CDR1 is SGDLS, CDR2 YYNGEE, per germline. The CDR3 spans 14 residues. CDR3: CASNNRGGQETQYF. DNA for the CDR3: TGTGCCAGCAACAATCGTGGCGGCCAAGAGACCCAGTACTTC.

The chain links TRBV21-1 to TRBJ1-4; whether TRBD1, the table's D call, matches the DNA was not checked. TRBV21-1 is a documented pseudogene. CDR3 length equals 17 residues. CDR3 coding DNA: TGTGCCAGCAGGACGGACAGGGAGAAGTATACTAATGAAAAACTGTTTTTT. Translation: CASRTDREKYTNEKLFF.

The chain recombines TRBV19 with TRBJ1-1, with 8 bases fitting TRBD1. The germline CDR1 and CDR2 sequences are LNHDA and SQIVND (reference sequence). This CDR3 has 13 amino acids. With V trimmed by 6 bases and J by 3 bases, 3 bases remained unmatched. This chain's CDR3 is CASRKTGDTEAFF. Here the CDR3 DNA reads TGTGCCAGTAGAAAGACAGGGGACACTGAAGCTTTCTTT.

This clone has just one count. The V gene is TRBV6-6, the J gene TRBJ1-1, with 7 positions matching TRBD1. CDR1 is MNHNY, CDR2 SVGAGI, per germline (reference sequence). The CDR3 spans 15 residues. Trimming cost V 4 bases and J 7 bases; bases outside gene matches: 12. CDR3 in DNA: TGTGCCAGCAGTTCCACCGCTGGGACAGTTGTTGAAGCTTTCTTT. Protein: CASSSTAGTVVEAFF.

The J gene is TRBJ1-4, the V gene TRBV2, with D possibly matching TRBD1 (6 bases). Germline V gene data show CDR1 as SNHLY and CDR2 as FYNNEI. CDR3 length: 18 amino acids. V lost 3 bases to trimming and J lost 8 bases, with 25 bases between them. Here the CDR3 DNA reads TGTGCCAGCAGTGATTCGCCCGGGGGCCTAATTAGCCAGGAAAAACTGTTTTTT. Its translation: CASSDSPGGLISQEKLFF.

The rearrangement links TRBV5-4 to TRBJ1-2; D gene uncertain. CDR3 length equals 13 residues. Germline V lookup: CDR1 SGHNT, CDR2 YYREEE (reference sequence). The V gene lost 7 bases and the J gene lost 2 bases, with 12 bases spanning the gap. CDR3 coding DNA: TGTGCCAGCGGTCTCAAGGGAAACTATGGCTACACCTTC. Protein sequence: CASGLKGNYGYTF.

This clone came up a few times. The gene calls are TRBV28 and TRBJ1-5, with D tentatively TRBD1 (6 bases). This CDR3 contains 14 residues. The germline V gene has CDR1 MDHEN and CDR2 SYDVKM. V shed 7 bases and J shed 3 bases, with 13 bases lying between them. The CDR3 region is CASISQGTNQPQHF. The CDR3 coding sequence is TGTGCCAGCATTAGCCAGGGGACCAATCAGCCCCAGCATTTT.

The chain links TRBV5-4 to TRBJ1-3; D may be TRBD1 (5 bases). Germline-derived CDR1 and CDR2 are SGHNT and YYREEE (reference sequence). The CDR3 length is 13 residues. V was pared by 5 bases and J by 4 bases, with 10 bases between. The CDR3 region is CASRSGPGNTIYF. The CDR3 DNA is TGTGCCAGCAGATCGGGACCCGGAAACACCATATATTTT.

The sample holds one count of this clone. The chain uses TRBV19 and TRBJ1-1; D perhaps matches TRBD1 (6 bases). The CDR3 extends over 15 amino acids. CDR1 and CDR2 (germline): LNHDA, SQIVND (reference sequence). The V gene lost 5 bases and the J gene lost 7 bases, with 20 bases spanning the gap. The CDR3 reads CASSRGAGGANEAFF. Written as DNA, the CDR3 is TGTGCCAGTAGTCGGGGGGCCGGGGGCGCGAATGAAGCTTTCTTT.

Here the CDR3 reads CASSSISGTAKLYGYTF. CDR3 in DNA: TGTGCCAGCAGCTCGATATCCGGGACGGCGAAACTCTATGGCTACACCTTC. The J gene is TRBJ1-2, the V gene TRBV7-9, with D perhaps TRBD1 (5 bases). Deletions cut 4 bases from V and 4 bases from J, with 22 bases between. There are 17 residues in the CDR3. Germline V gene sequence: CDR1 SEHNR, CDR2 FQNEAQ (reference sequence).